Following are 6 T cell receptor beta chains from one sample sequenced in a study of blood T cell repertoires in COVID-19. Repertoires were generated with immunoSEQ multiplex PCR, while TCRdb's copy carries only in-frame clones and drops some. The sample yields some 340,000 clones, 83% seen once. The sample comprised PBMCs or T cells enriched from blood (not recorded which). The receptors stem from a woman aged 45-59 years who had recovered from COVID-19.

CDR3 amino acids: CATSDPTLRNEQFF. For the CDR3, the DNA is TGTGCCACCAGTGACCCTACGCTCCGTAATGAGCAGTTCTTC. This chain links TRBV24-1 with TRBJ2-1; D uncertain. With 4 bases removed from V and 7 bases from J, the gap between germline ends came to 13 bases. The length of the CDR3 is 14 residues. Germline V lookup: CDR1 KGHDR, CDR2 SFDVKD.

The genes are TRBV12-3 or TRBV12-4 and TRBJ1-6; D is ambiguous. The length of the CDR3 is 12 residues. V was clipped by 6 bases and J by 8 bases, with 8 bases between them. CDR3 in amino acids: CASRSRDSPLHF. The CDR3 DNA reads TGTGCCAGCAGATCAAGAGATTCACCCCTCCACTTT.

The chain carries TRBV5-1 and TRBJ2-3, with TRBD1 identical over 8 bases. The CDR3 contains 16 residues. CDR1 is SGHRS and CDR2 is YFSETQ in the germline V gene. Trimming removed 0 bases from V and 5 bases from J; junction bases left unmatched: 8. CDR3 nucleotide sequence: TGCGCCAGCAGCTTGGGCAGGGGGCATATCAGAGATACGCAGTATTTT. Its protein product is CASSLGRGHIRDTQYF.

The chain recombines TRBV18 with TRBJ1-2; 7 nucleotides align to TRBD1. The CDR3 is 16 residues long. CDR1 and CDR2 (germline): KGHSH, LQKENI. V was pared by 3 bases and J by 0 bases, with 7 bases of the junction left unmatched. The CDR3 DNA follows: TGTGCCAGCTCACCGATTGGGACAGATGCTAACTATGGCTACACCTTC. Translation: CASSPIGTDANYGYTF.

V usage is TRBV2 and J usage is TRBJ1-5; possibly TRBD1 for D (6 bases). V was cut by 11 bases and J by 6 bases, with 20 bases left in between. CDR1 and CDR2 (germline): SNHLY, FYNNEI. The CDR3 runs 14 residues. CDR3 DNA: TGTGCCGGATCAATATACAGGGATCCTCAGCCCCAGCATTTT. Amino acids: CAGSIYRDPQPQHF. Full variable domain (rest looked up from reference TRBV2 and TRBJ1-5): EPEVTQTPSHQVTQMGQEVILRCVPISNHLYFYWYRQILGQKVEFLVSFYNNEISEKSEIFDDQFSVERPDGSNFTLKIRSTKLEDSAMYFCAGSIYRDPQPQHFGDGTRLSIL.

The rearrangement joins TRBV30 to TRBJ1-4, with 8 bases that match TRBD1. Unmatched junction bases numbered 10, after V lost 2 bases and J lost 8 bases. This CDR3 has 15 residues. The germline V gene has CDR1 GTSNPN and CDR2 SVGIG (reference sequence). CDR3 region: CAWSNKDRDREKLFF. The CDR3 nucleotides are TGTGCCTGGAGTAATAAGGACAGGGACAGGGAAAAACTGTTTTTT.